This TCR beta chain was captured in a study of T cell repertoires in cytomegalovirus infection. About the research overall: Recently described HLA-C-restricted plus well-studied HLA-B-restricted CMV epitopes were used. Public TCR beta signatures provided an indication of both CMV infection and a matching HLA type. Whole-study results and caveats: The cumulative frequency of public TCR beta families distinguished individuals who carried CMV together with the relevant HLA.

This clonotype showed up just a few times. As yet, its antigen is unknown. CDR3 length: 17 amino acids. Trimming shortened V by 0 bases and J by 6 bases, and 18 bases separated the two germline ends. Germline lookup yields CDR1 LGHNA and CDR2 YNFKEQ. TCRdb processed the reads anew with MiXCR; each CDR3 protein has one entry. The sample holds some 920,000 distinct CDR3 sequences, under 40% seen once. V gene TRBV4-2 combines with J gene TRBJ2-1; no definite D call. The starting material was cultured CD8+ T cells from PBMCs, obtained from culture after CMV antigen stimulation. The sequence was obtained from a human donor in good health (CMV status not recorded). Some clones in this sample may be carry-over from other donors' samples. The CDR3 DNA reads TGTGCCAGCAGCCAAGATTGGGCAGGCCCCTACCCCAATGAGCAGTTCTTC. Protein product: CASSQDWAGPYPNEQFF.